The clone carrying this T cell receptor (beta chain) has a single count. TCRdb's table, derived via immunoSEQ multiplex PCR, lists solely in-frame clones and lacks some. The table records some 340,000 clones, about 87% of them present only once. This sample is part of a study of blood T cell repertoires in COVID-19. CDR1 and CDR2 from the germline V gene are MDHEN and SYDVKM. The V and J ends lost 5 bases and 0 bases respectively, with 11 bases between them. The CDR3 is 15 residues long. Sequencing was done on a sample of PBMCs or T cells enriched from blood (not recorded which). The rearrangement uses TRBV28 and TRBJ1-5, with D maybe TRBD1 (6 bases). The receptor was isolated from a woman aged 25 to 39 who had recovered from COVID-19. CDR3 sequence (DNA): TGTGCCAGCAGTGCGGACAGAAGTAGCAATCAGCCCCAGCATTTT. Translating gives CASSADRSSNQPQHF.